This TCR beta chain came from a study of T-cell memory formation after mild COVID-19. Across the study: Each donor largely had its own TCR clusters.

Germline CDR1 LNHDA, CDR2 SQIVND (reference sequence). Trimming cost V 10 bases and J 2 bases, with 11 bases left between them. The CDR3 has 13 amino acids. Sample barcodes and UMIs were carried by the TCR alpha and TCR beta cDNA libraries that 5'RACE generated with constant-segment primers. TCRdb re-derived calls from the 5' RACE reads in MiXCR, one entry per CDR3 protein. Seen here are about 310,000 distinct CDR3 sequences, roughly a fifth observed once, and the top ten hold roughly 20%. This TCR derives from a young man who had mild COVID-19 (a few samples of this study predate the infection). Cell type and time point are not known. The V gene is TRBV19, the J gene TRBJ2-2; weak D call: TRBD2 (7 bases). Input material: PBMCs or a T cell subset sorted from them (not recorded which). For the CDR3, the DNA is TGTGCCACGCGGGGGCCCAACACCGGGGAGCTGTTTTTT. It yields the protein CATRGPNTGELFF.